The present TCR beta chain was sequenced within a study of early T cells in non-severe SARS-CoV-2 infection. Study background: Alpha and beta chains were unpaired, from unsorted whole-blood bulk RNA. Whole-study findings and limits: There was a bias toward anti-spike CD8 responses in VDJdb matching, which missed private and CD4 specificities.

Tagging with unique molecular identifiers was applied to individual cDNA molecules. TCRdb independently ran MiXCR on the 5' RACE reads; one entry per CDR3 protein. The table has 90,000 to 120,000 distinct CDR3 sequences, over 8.5% seen once. The CDR3 totals 14 residues. Trimming took off 3 bases at V and 9 bases at J, with 15 bases between the two ends. The germline CDR1 and CDR2 sequences are MRHNA and SNTAGT. This clonotype occurred a few times. Its target is not known. Sequenced input: whole blood. The chain recombines TRBV6-4 with TRBJ2-4, with D possibly called TRBD1 or TRBD2 (6 bases each). The sequence came from an adult who was a healthcare worker with PCR-confirmed SARS-CoV-2 infection or an uninfected control (not recorded which). CDR3 amino acids: CASSDRGARFIQYF. The CDR3 coding sequence is TGTGCCAGCAGTGATAGGGGGGCGCGTTTCATTCAGTACTTC.